This passage covers 8 T cell receptor beta chains from one sample sequenced in a study of response to subunit inactivated influenza vaccine. TCRdb recomputed calls from the RT-PCR reads with MiXCR, one row per CDR3 protein. The repertoire holds 550,000 to 800,000 distinct CDR3 sequences, with approximately 15% as singletons. The starting material was PBMCs from blood, obtained 14 to 15 days before vaccination. The receptors derive from a man between 45 and 60 years old who received an inactivated influenza vaccine.

About this clonotype itself: One junction end disagrees with the germline gene, perhaps due to a read error. The genes are TRBV25-1 and TRBJ2-3, with 7 bases fitting TRBD2. The CDR3 spans 12 residues. CDR1 is MGHDK and CDR2 is SYGVNS in the germline V gene. In nucleotides, the CDR3 is TGTGCCAGCAGCGAATCCGGGGGGACGCAGTATTTT. Translated: CASSESGGTQYF.

Concerning this clonotype itself: A single base separates this from a much larger clone, so it may be a read error. The rearrangement links TRBV2 to TRBJ1-5, with D possibly matching TRBD1 (6 bases). Trimming removed 6 bases from V and 0 bases from J, with 12 bases in between. The CDR3 is 15 residues long. Germline V CDR1 and CDR2: SNHLY, FYNNEI. CDR3 coding DNA: TGTGCCAGCAGCCCCGGGACACTTAGCAATCAGCCCCAGCATTTT. Amino acid sequence: CASSPGTLSNQPQHF.

The chain links TRBV20-1 to TRBJ1-1; D not resolved. Germline values: CDR1 DFQATT, CDR2 SNEGSKA (reference sequence). The CDR3 consists of 13 residues. V shed 4 bases and J shed 2 bases, with 11 bases lying between them. The CDR3 DNA sequence: TGCAGTGCTATCGACACATATAACACTGAAGCTTTCTTT. Translated: CSAIDTYNTEAFF.

This clonotype was counted at least ten times. The chain uses TRBV15 and TRBJ2-7; 8 bases are a match to TRBD1. Germline V lookup: CDR1 LNHNV, CDR2 YYDKDF (reference sequence). The V gene end was trimmed by 5 bases and the J gene end by 6 bases; junction bases not matched to a gene: 9. The CDR3 is 14 amino acids. CDR3 sequence (DNA): TGTGCCACCAGCTCCGGTCGGGGACAGGCCGAGCAGTACTTC. This encodes CATSSGRGQAEQYF. Full variable domain (outside the CDR3, taken from reference TRBV15 and TRBJ2-7): DAMVIQNPRYQVTQFGKPVTLSCSQTLNHNVMYWYQQKSSQAPKLLFHYYDKDFNNEADTPDNFQSRRPNTSFCFLDIRSPGLGDTAMYLCATSSGRGQAEQYFGPGTRLTVT.

This clonotype was seen only a few times. The chain joins TRBV3-1 to TRBJ2-3; D is possibly TRBD1 (5 bases). This CDR3 contains 17 residues. Germline V CDR1 and CDR2: LGHDT, YNNKEL (reference sequence). Trimming removed 0 bases from V and 1 base from J, with 14 bases in between. For the CDR3, the DNA is TGTGCCAGCAGCCAAGATCTATCCCTAGGGGGCACAGATACGCAGTATTTT. It translates to CASSQDLSLGGTDTQYF.

The CDR3 DNA sequence: TGTGCCACCAGCAGAGGACAGGGGGTGGGCGAGCAGTACTTC. It encodes CATSRGQGVGEQYF. The chain couples TRBV15 to TRBJ2-7; 9 positions match TRBD1. There are 14 residues in the CDR3. After removal of 1 base from V and 6 bases from J, the junction contained 4 bases not matched to a gene. Germline values: CDR1 LNHNV, CDR2 YYDKDF (reference sequence).

The chain employs TRBV3-1 and TRBJ2-5; D ambiguous. The CDR3 runs 14 residues. The germline V gene encodes CDR1 LGHDT and CDR2 YNNKEL (reference sequence). V dropped 3 bases and J dropped 2 bases, with 10 bases sitting between them. The CDR3 coding sequence is TGTGCCAGCAGCCAGGAGACACGGCAAGAGACCCAGTACTTC. It specifies CASSQETRQETQYF.

The table lists this clonotype with a few counts. The V gene is TRBV12-3 or TRBV12-4, the J gene TRBJ1-2; weak D call: TRBD1 (5 bases). V lost 4 bases and J 3 bases, leaving 12 bases between the germline ends. The CDR3 totals 14 residues. The CDR3 region is CASSSGGVYYGYTF. The CDR3, as DNA: TGTGCCAGCAGTTCCGGGGGGGTCTACTATGGCTACACCTTC.